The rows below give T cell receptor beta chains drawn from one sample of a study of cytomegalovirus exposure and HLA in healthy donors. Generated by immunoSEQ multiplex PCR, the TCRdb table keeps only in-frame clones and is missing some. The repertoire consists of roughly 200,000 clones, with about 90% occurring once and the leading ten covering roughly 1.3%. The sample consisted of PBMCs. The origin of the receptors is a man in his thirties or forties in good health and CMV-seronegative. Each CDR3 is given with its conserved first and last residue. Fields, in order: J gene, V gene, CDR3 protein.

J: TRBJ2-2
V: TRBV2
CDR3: CASRQGPDTGELFF

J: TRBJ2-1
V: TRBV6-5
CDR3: CASSYSRGYNEQFF

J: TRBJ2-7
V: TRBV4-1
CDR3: CASSPGGSSYEQYF

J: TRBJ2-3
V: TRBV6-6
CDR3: CASSIGLADRTDTQYF

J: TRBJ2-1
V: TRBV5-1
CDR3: CASSQESGSSYNEQFF

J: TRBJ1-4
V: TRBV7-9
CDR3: CASSLGSSGEKLFF

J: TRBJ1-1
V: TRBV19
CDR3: CASSAGGDTEAFF

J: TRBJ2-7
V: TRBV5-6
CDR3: CASRTRGGTYEQYF

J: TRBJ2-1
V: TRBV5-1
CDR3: CASGENEDEQFF

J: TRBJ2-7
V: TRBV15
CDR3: CATSRARVEVREQYF

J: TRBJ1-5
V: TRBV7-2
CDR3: CASSLAGVGSNQPQHF

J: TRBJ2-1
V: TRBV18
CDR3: CASSSRQGDNYNEQFF

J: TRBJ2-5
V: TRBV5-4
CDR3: CASSFGGKQETQYF

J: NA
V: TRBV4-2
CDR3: CASSQELAGGTYEQYF

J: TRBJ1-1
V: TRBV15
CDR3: CATSRAGFQNTEAFF

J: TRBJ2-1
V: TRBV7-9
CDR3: CASSPGPGQGFF

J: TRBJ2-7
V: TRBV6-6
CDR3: CASSRTGGNEQYF

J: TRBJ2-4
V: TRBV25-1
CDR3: CASSGGLAKNIQYF

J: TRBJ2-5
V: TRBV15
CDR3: CATSGERGQWYF

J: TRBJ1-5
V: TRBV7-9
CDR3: CASSPGGYNQPQHF

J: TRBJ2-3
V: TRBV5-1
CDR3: CASSSGLAGGTSTDTQYF

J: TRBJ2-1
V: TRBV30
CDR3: CAWSRAENEQFF

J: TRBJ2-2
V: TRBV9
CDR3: CASSVDTPGQGMNGELFF

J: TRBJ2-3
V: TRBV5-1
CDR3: CASSGGNRDTQYF

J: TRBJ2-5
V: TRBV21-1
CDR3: CASSKERTTKETQYF

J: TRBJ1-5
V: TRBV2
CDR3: CASKLTGYSNQPQHF

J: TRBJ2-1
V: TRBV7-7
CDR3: CASSRDYYNEQFF

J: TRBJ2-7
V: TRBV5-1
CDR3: CASSLSPRGGSYEQYF

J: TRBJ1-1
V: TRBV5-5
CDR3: CASSLSRTEAFF

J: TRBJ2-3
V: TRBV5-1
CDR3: CASSLGLAENTDTQYF

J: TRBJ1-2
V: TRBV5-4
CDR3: CASSSTGGGLNYGYTF

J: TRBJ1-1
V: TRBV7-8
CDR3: CASSLSITEAFF

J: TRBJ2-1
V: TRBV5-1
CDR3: CASSSGDLTGYNEQFF

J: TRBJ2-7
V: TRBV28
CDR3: CASSFLEGSRLSYEQYF

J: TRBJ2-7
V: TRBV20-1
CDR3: CNARTSYEQYF

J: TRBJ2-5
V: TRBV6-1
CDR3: CASIRQGVLQETQYF

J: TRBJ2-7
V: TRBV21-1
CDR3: CASSKQDRGNEQYF

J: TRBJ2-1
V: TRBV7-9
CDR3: CASRPFDSALSYNEQFF

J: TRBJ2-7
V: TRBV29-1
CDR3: CSVVRAGYEQYF

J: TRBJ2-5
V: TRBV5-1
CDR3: CASSFRGETQYF

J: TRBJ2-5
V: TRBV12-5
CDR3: CASAPRGSAGQETQYF

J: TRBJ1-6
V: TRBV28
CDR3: CASSSSLGSPLHF

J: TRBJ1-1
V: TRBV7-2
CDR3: CASRPYRSVGEAFF

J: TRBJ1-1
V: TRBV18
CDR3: CASSTTGTGGSEAFF

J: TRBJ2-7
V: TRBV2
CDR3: CASSGLTGIGYEQYF

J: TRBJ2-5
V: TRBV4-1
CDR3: CASSQAQAQYQETQYF

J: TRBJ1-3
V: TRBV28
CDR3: CASKGDSSGNTIYF

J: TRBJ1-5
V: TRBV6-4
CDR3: CASRRQPGDQPQHF

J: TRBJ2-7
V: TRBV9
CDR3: CASSVGQGPYEQYF

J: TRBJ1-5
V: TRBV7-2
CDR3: CASSSGGQGAAGPQHF

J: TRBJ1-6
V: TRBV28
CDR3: CASSYRTSNSPLHF

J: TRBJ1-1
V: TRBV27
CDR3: CASSLQGSGTEAFF

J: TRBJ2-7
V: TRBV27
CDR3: CASSLPGREEQYF

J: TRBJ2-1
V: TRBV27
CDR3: CASSLGTGPNEQFF

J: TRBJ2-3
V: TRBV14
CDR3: CASSPPRLAGTDTQYF

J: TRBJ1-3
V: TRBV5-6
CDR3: CASSLRGGNTIYF

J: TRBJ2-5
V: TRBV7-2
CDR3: CASSLAHVAGGEETQYF

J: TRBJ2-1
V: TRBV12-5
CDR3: CASGLEGTSGEQFF

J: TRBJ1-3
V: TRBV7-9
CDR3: CASSLVGTGASGNTIYF